The 5 T cell receptor beta chains below were found in one sample sequenced in a study of immune evolution from preneoplasia to lung adenocarcinoma. Data came from immunoSEQ multiplex PCR; TCRdb stores just in-frame clones and leaves some out. The repertoire includes about 4,600 clones, 65% to 85% of them detected once, and under 9.5% sits in the top ten. The sample consisted of FFPE adjacent normal lung tissue. Source of these receptors: a donor older than 65 with lung adenocarcinoma.

This rearrangement joins TRBV9 to TRBJ1-1; perhaps TRBD1 as D (5 bases). The V end was cut by 7 bases, the J end by 1 base, with 8 bases between. Germline CDR1 SGDLS, CDR2 YYNGEE. The CDR3 runs to 12 residues. The DNA for the CDR3 is TGTGCCAGCGTCGGGGCGAACACTGAAGCTTTCTTT. This sequence encodes CASVGANTEAFF.

The genes are TRBV30 and TRBJ2-7; TRBD2 agrees at 14 bases. J gave up 9 bases and V 5 bases, and 9 bases lay outside the gene matches. The CDR3 has 14 amino acids. The germline CDR1 and CDR2 sequences are GTSNPN and SVGIG (reference sequence). CDR3 nucleotides: TGTGCCTGGGGAGGAGGGACTAGCGGGAGTGGGCAGTACTTC. Encoded protein: CAWGGGTSGSGQYF.

The chain joins TRBV6-6 to TRBJ2-3, with 9 positions matching TRBD2. Looked up from germline, CDR1 is MNHNY and CDR2 is SVGAGI (reference sequence). This CDR3 is built from 16 residues. J lost 0 bases, V lost 3 bases, and 4 bases had no gene match. The CDR3 DNA is TGTGCCAGCAGTTATCCGACTAGCGGTAGCACAGATACGCAGTATTTT. It is translated as CASSYPTSGSTDTQYF.

This chain uses TRBV29-1 with TRBJ2-1; 8 bases agree with TRBD2. Losses at the gene ends were 4 bases for V and 7 bases for J; bases not matched to a gene: 18. CDR1 is SQVTM, CDR2 ANQGSEA, per germline. The CDR3 loop spans 17 amino acids. For the CDR3, the DNA is TGCAGCGTTGCCCTCTCAGCGGGAGCGCTAGGGGGGAATGAGCAGTTCTTC. Protein product: CSVALSAGALGGNEQFF.

This clone was counted only a few times. V gene TRBV6-6 combines with J gene TRBJ2-7; 9 bases line up with TRBD2. The germline V gene has CDR1 MNHNY and CDR2 SVGAGI (reference sequence). The CDR3 contains 15 residues. Trimming cost V 2 bases and J 5 bases; bases outside gene matches: 7. In DNA, the CDR3 is TGTGCCAGCAGTTACGCCGCGGGAGGGCTCGACGAGCAGTACTTC. Encoded protein: CASSYAAGGLDEQYF.